These T cell receptor beta chains were read from a single sample in a study of T cell responses to AZD1222 COVID-19 vaccine. Libraries were prepared by immunoSEQ multiplex PCR; TCRdb keeps only in-frame clonotypes and omits some of them. Of some 180,000 clones listed, around 93% are singletons. The material was peripheral blood, obtained 28 days after the second dose of the MenACWY control vaccine. These TCRs come from an adult who received the MenACWY meningococcal vaccine as a control. Each CDR3 is given with its conserved first and last residue. The D gene is left open where the match is weak. Clone size is stated in some rows and not others, as once, few, many or a class when expanded.

size	V	J	D	DNA	CDR3
-	TRBV28	TRBJ2-7	TRBD1	TGTGCCAGCAGACCCCCCCCGGGACAGGGGGCTTACGAGCAGTACTTC	CASRPPPGQGAYEQYF
-	TRBV20-1	TRBJ2-2	-	TGCAGTGCTAGCGGGGCCGGGGAGCTGTTTTTT	CSASGAGELFF
few	TRBV7-2	TRBJ2-5	TRBD2	TGTGCCAGCAGCTTCCATTCTAGCGGGGTCCCTCAAGAGACCCAGTACTTC	CASSFHSSGVPQETQYF
-	TRBV7-2	TRBJ1-1	-	TGTGCCAGCAGCTTAGTGTCAGGGGATGTAACTGAAGCTTTCTTT	CASSLVSGDVTEAFF
-	TRBV15	TRBJ1-1	TRBD1	TGTGCCACCAGCAGAGATTGGGGGACAGGGAACACTGAAGCTTTCTTT	CATSRDWGTGNTEAFF
-	TRBV5-1	TRBJ1-4	-	TGCGCCAGCAGCCTGGATGCCTTTAATGAAAAACTGTTTTTT	CASSLDAFNEKLFF
-	TRBV6-5	TRBJ2-2	-	TGTGCCAGCAGTTACCCCCGTGGCGGGGAGCTGTTTTTT	CASSYPRGGELFF
-	TRBV7-9	TRBJ1-4	TRBD1	TGTGCCAGCAGCAAAAGGGACAGCCTGGGGGAAAAACTGTTTTTT	CASSKRDSLGEKLFF
once	TRBV2	TRBJ1-2	-	TGTGCCTCCGGGGGGCAGGAAGCTAACTATGGCTACACCTTC	CASGGQEANYGYTF
once	TRBV30	TRBJ2-5	-	TGTGCCTGGAGTTATAGCCAAGAGACCCAGTACTTC	CAWSYSQETQYF
once	TRBV5-1	TRBJ1-4	-	TGCGCCAGCAGCTTGGACAGGGCTCCTAATGAAAAACTGTTTTTT	CASSLDRAPNEKLFF
-	TRBV14	TRBJ2-6	-	TGTGCCAGCAGCCAAGCCTCTGGGGCCAACGTCCTGACTTTC	CASSQASGANVLTF
-	TRBV11-2	TRBJ1-4	-	TGTGCCAGCAGTCGAAACAGGGAAAAACTGTTTTTT	CASSRNREKLFF
-	TRBV7-3	TRBJ2-2	TRBD1	TGTGCCAGCAGCTTAAATGGACAGGGGAACACCGGGGAGCTGTTTTTT	CASSLNGQGNTGELFF
-	TRBV10-3	TRBJ1-1	TRBD1	TGTGCAGTAAGAAGGGACAGGGGATCCACTGAAGCTTTCTTT	CAVRRDRGSTEAFF
-	TRBV28	TRBJ1-1	-	TGTGCAACCGCCCCGGCGGGGAACACTGAAGCTTTCTTT	CATAPAGNTEAFF
-	TRBV30	TRBJ1-6	-	TGTGCCTGGAGTGTAGGGAGCCACGAGTCTTCACCCCTCCACTTT	CAWSVGSHESSPLHF
-	TRBV5-6	TRBJ1-3	TRBD1	TGTGCCAGCAGCTGGGACAGGGGGGTCGCTGGAAACACCATATATTTT	CASSWDRGVAGNTIYF
-	TRBV28	TRBJ1-2	-	TGTGCCAGCAGTTCCCGCGGGGCAGGGAGGGACTATGGCTACACCTTC	CASSSRGAGRDYGYTF
-	TRBV6-5	TRBJ2-1	TRBD2	TGTGCCAGCAGTTGGGCGGGGGGGCTATCCTACAATGAGCAGTTCTTC	CASSWAGGLSYNEQFF
-	TRBV5-1	TRBJ1-4	-	TGCGCCAGCAGCTTGGTTCCTGGCCGGCTGGGCGAAAAACTGTTTTTT	CASSLVPGRLGEKLFF
-	TRBV5-1	TRBJ1-2	TRBD1	TGCGCCAGCAGACCCGAACCGGGACAGGGAAGCTATGGCTACACCTTC	CASRPEPGQGSYGYTF
once	TRBV6-2/TRBV6-3	TRBJ1-3	-	TGTGCCAGCAGTTACTCGAACTCGGCGGGAAACACCATATATTTT	CASSYSNSAGNTIYF
few	TRBV7-2	TRBJ1-5	-	TGTGCCAGCAGCTTAGGGGGCAGCATGAGCAATCAGCCCCAGCATTTT	CASSLGGSMSNQPQHF
-	TRBV4-2	TRBJ2-2	-	TGTGCCAGCAGCCAGACCAGGGTTGGGGAGCTGTTTTTT	CASSQTRVGELFF
-	TRBV15	TRBJ1-1	TRBD1	TGTGCCACCAGGGGGGACAGGGCCACTGAAGCTTTCTTT	CATRGDRATEAFF
-	TRBV4-2	TRBJ2-7	-	TGTGCCAGCAGCCAAGATCGTGGTGTCTACGAGCAGTACTTC	CASSQDRGVYEQYF